The 25 T cell receptor beta chains given below trace back to one sample, sequenced in a study of shared clonotypes between healthy human individuals. The repertoire was sequenced with immunoSEQ multiplex PCR; TCRdb's copy has only in-frame clones and lacks some. This table has millions of clones, over 85% appearing once. The specimen sequenced was naive CD4+ T cells sorted from blood. The subset is: CD45RA+ positively selected. The receptor source for this set is a man aged 18 to 35 in good health.

About this clone itself: The same CDR3 also results from other DNA sequences found in this sample. The chain is built from TRBV9 and TRBJ2-2, with D unresolved. Trimming stripped 0 bases from V and 0 bases from J, with 6 bases between. Germline values: CDR1 SGDLS, CDR2 YYNGEE. The CDR3 is 15 amino acids. CDR3 sequence reads: CASSVGVANTGELFF. CDR3 nucleotides: TGTGCCAGCAGCGTAGGGGTAGCGAACACCGGGGAGCTGTTTTTT. Supplemented by reference TRBV9 and TRBJ2-2, the full variable domain reads DSGVTQTPKHLITATGQRVTLRCSPRSGDLSVYWYQQSLDQGLQFLIQYYNGEERAKGNILERFSAQQFPDLHSELNLSSLELGDSALYFCASSVGVANTGELFFGEGSRLTVL.

The rearrangement uses TRBV7-3 and TRBJ2-5; TRBD2 is a possible D gene (6 bases). In germline, CDR1 is SGHTA, CDR2 FQGTGA. This CDR3 comprises 13 residues. Between the trimmed V and J ends, which lost 5 bases and 5 bases, there was a span of 12 bases. The CDR3 DNA follows: TGTGCCAGCAGCCCTGGGGGGTTGGAGACCCAGTACTTC. It encodes CASSPGGLETQYF.

The CDR3 loop reads CASSSAPGGLNYGYTF. The CDR3 region has the DNA TGTGCCAGCAGTTCTGCCCCAGGGGGACTAAACTATGGCTACACCTTC. V is TRBV6-6 and J is TRBJ1-2, with 7 bases matching TRBD1. V was pared by 4 bases and J by 2 bases, with 10 bases of the junction left unmatched. The germline CDR1 and CDR2 sequences are MNHNY and SVGAGI (reference sequence). The CDR3 covers 16 residues.

This rearrangement joins TRBV5-6 to TRBJ1-4; tentatively, D is TRBD1 (5 bases). The V gene's germline CDR1 is SGHDT and CDR2 YYEEEE. The CDR3 is 14 amino acids. V was shortened by 4 bases and J by 6 bases, with 13 bases between the two germline ends. The CDR3 loop is CASSPGGRDEKLFF. For the CDR3, the DNA is TGTGCCAGCAGCCCCGGGGGGAGGGATGAAAAACTGTTTTTT.

The chain combines TRBV10-3 with TRBJ1-4; 7 bases map to TRBD1. V was clipped by 3 bases and J by 3 bases; unmatched bases: 4. The CDR3 consists of 15 residues. CDR1 is ENHRY, CDR2 SYGVKD, per germline. The CDR3 nucleotides read TGTGCCATCAGTGAAACCGGGACAGCTAATGAAAAACTGTTTTTT. This codes for CAISETGTANEKLFF.

CDR3 residues: CASSPTVSGANVLTF. CDR3 sequence (DNA): TGTGCCAGCAGCCCGACGGTCTCTGGGGCCAACGTCCTGACTTTC. V is TRBV7-2 and J is TRBJ2-6; no reliable D call. The ends were cut back, 5 bases at V and 0 bases at J, with 8 bases in the middle. CDR3 length: 15 residues. Germline-derived CDR1 and CDR2 are SGHTA and FQGNSA.

The V and J genes are TRBV4-3 and TRBJ2-1, with D hard to call. This CDR3 has 15 residues. CDR1 and CDR2 from the germline V gene are LGHNA and YSLEER. Trimming stripped 4 bases from V and 0 bases from J, with 10 bases between. The CDR3 sequence is CASSLSPSSYNEQFF. CDR3 nucleotides: TGCGCCAGCAGCCTTAGCCCGAGCTCCTACAATGAGCAGTTCTTC.

V gene TRBV7-2 combines with J gene TRBJ2-7, with D perhaps TRBD1 or TRBD2 (7 bases each). Looked up from germline, CDR1 is SGHTA and CDR2 is FQGNSA. V was clipped by 6 bases and J by 1 base, with 13 bases between them. This CDR3 has 14 residues. For the CDR3, the DNA is TGTGCCAGCAGTCCTCAGGGGGGGTCCTACGAGCAGTACTTC. Its translation is CASSPQGGSYEQYF.

A word on this clone: Distinct nucleotide sequences in the sample also encode this CDR3. This chain connects TRBV18 to TRBJ1-6, with TRBD1 matching over 7 bases. The CDR3 spans 14 residues. V shed 3 bases and J 9 bases; nucleotides not matched to a gene: 5. Germline CDR1 and CDR2: KGHSH and LQKENI. The CDR3 is CASSPTGEGSPLHF. The CDR3 nucleotides read TGTGCCAGCTCACCTACAGGGGAAGGTTCACCCCTCCACTTT.

CDR3 sequence reads: CASSEAPGNSPLHF. The CDR3 DNA reads TGTGCCAGCAGTGAAGCGCCAGGGAATTCACCCCTCCACTTT. This rearrangement joins TRBV2 to TRBJ1-6, with a possible D match to TRBD1 (5 bases). V lost 0 bases, J lost 7 bases, and 7 bases lay in between. The CDR3 has 14 residues. CDR1 is SNHLY and CDR2 is FYNNEI in the germline V gene.

The chain links TRBV7-2 to TRBJ1-3, with 7 nucleotides matching TRBD1. Trimming took 5 bases from V and 4 from J; bases not matched to a gene: 8. The V gene's germline CDR1 is SGHTA and CDR2 FQGNSA. This CDR3 region has 15 residues. CDR3 amino acids: CASSPPGQLGNTIYF. CDR3 DNA: TGTGCCAGCAGCCCACCGGGACAGCTCGGAAACACCATATATTTT.

The table lists this clone with a count of one. The CDR3 bases are TGTGCCAGCAGTGAACGGGGCTTGGCTAAAGAGACCCAGTACTTC. This codes for CASSERGLAKETQYF. This chain links TRBV2 with TRBJ2-5; either TRBD1 or TRBD2 may supply D (5 bases each). This CDR3 has 15 amino acids. V shed 2 bases and J shed 3 bases, with 13 bases lying between them. Per the germline V gene, CDR1 is SNHLY and CDR2 is FYNNEI.

The V call is TRBV7-8, the J call TRBJ2-3; 12 bases map to TRBD2. Germline lookup yields CDR1 SGHVS and CDR2 FQNEAQ. The CDR3 is 17 amino acids. V was clipped by 7 bases and J by 3 bases; unmatched bases: 11. CDR3 protein: CASIKGLAGGRTDTQYF. CDR3 sequence (DNA): TGTGCCAGCATAAAAGGGCTAGCGGGAGGGCGGACAGATACGCAGTATTTT.

The V gene is TRBV10-1, the J gene TRBJ1-1, with D perhaps matching TRBD1 (6 bases). Per germline, CDR1 WNHNN and CDR2 SYGVQD (reference sequence). V lost 4 bases and J 1 base, leaving 13 bases between the germline ends. The CDR3 sequence is 15 residues long. CDR3 sequence (DNA): TGCGCCAGCAGTGCATCACCCAGGGGGAACACTGAAGCTTTCTTT. Protein product: CASSASPRGNTEAFF.

This chain connects TRBV6-5 to TRBJ1-1; D not certain. CDR1 is MNHEY, CDR2 SVGAGI, per germline. CDR3 length: 11 amino acids. V lost 0 bases and J lost 11, with 7 bases in between. As DNA, the CDR3 is TGTGCCAGCAGTTACTCGGGTTGGGCTTTCTTT. Protein product: CASSYSGWAFF.

The V and J genes are TRBV6-4 and TRBJ1-1; D gene ambiguous. The length of the CDR3 is 15 residues. V was trimmed by 7 bases and J by 1 base, leaving 16 bases between them. Germline V gives CDR1 MRHNA, CDR2 SNTAGT. In nucleotides, the CDR3 is TGTGCCAGCATCAGCCGGCCTCCTTCGAACACTGAAGCTTTCTTT. Protein product: CASISRPPSNTEAFF.

V gene TRBV5-1 combines with J gene TRBJ2-2, with TRBD1 identical over 7 bases. The CDR3 spans 16 residues. The V and J ends lost 4 bases and 1 base, in that order; junction bases with no gene match: 7. CDR1 and CDR2 (germline): SGHRS, YFSETQ. DNA for the CDR3: TGCGCCAGCAGCGTACGACAGGGATTGAACACCGGGGAGCTGTTTTTT. Its translation is CASSVRQGLNTGELFF.

This clone was counted between two and nine times. This chain connects TRBV5-6 to TRBJ2-5; 12 positions agree with TRBD2. The end of the DNA fits TRBJ2-7 better, so the J call may be wrong. Germline V gene data show CDR1 as SGHDT and CDR2 as YYEEEE. The CDR3 has 16 amino acids. The CDR3 is CASSLRLAGVPHEQYF. CDR3 DNA: TGTGCCAGCAGCCTCAGACTAGCGGGGGTTCCCCACGAGCAGTACTTC.

The V gene is TRBV6-1, the J gene TRBJ1-2; D unclear. The V end was cut by 2 bases, the J end by 4 bases, with 8 bases between. Per the germline V gene, CDR1 is MNHNS and CDR2 is SASEGT. The CDR3 covers 13 residues. The CDR3 loop is CASSEQSGYGYTF. The CDR3 nucleotides read TGTGCCAGCAGTGAACAGTCTGGCTATGGCTACACCTTC.

The CDR3 DNA follows: TGTGCCAGCAGGACAACCGGGACAGGGCTCTACGAGCAGTACTTC. Translation: CASRTTGTGLYEQYF. V and J are TRBV6-5 and TRBJ2-7; TRBD1 agrees at 9 bases. Per the germline V gene, CDR1 is MNHEY and CDR2 is SVGAGI. V lost 6 bases and J lost 3; bases outside the gene matches: 9. This CDR3 spans 15 amino acids.

On this clone: Other DNA sequences in this sample translate to the same CDR3. CDR3 in amino acids: CASSPRTDTEAFF. In DNA, the CDR3 is TGTGCCAGCTCACCGCGGACAGATACTGAAGCTTTCTTT. The V call is TRBV18, the J call TRBJ1-1, with D tentatively TRBD1 (6 bases). The germline V gene encodes CDR1 KGHSH and CDR2 LQKENI. The V end was cut by 3 bases, the J end by 5 bases, with 10 bases between. The CDR3 runs 13 residues.

The chain joins TRBV6-1 to TRBJ1-5; D gene uncertain. Germline V gene sequence: CDR1 MNHNS, CDR2 SASEGT. V shed 8 bases and J shed 6 bases, with 14 bases lying between them. The CDR3 totals 13 residues. As DNA, the CDR3 is TGTGCCAGCTCAACACAAGAGGTTCAGCCCCAGCATTTT. Translation: CASSTQEVQPQHF.

The CDR3 protein is CASSKEATGANVLTF. CDR3 nucleotide sequence: TGTGCCAGCTCCAAAGAAGCTACTGGGGCCAACGTCCTGACTTTC. The chain recombines TRBV27 with TRBJ2-6; no clear D. This CDR3 has 15 residues. Germline loops: CDR1 MNHEY, CDR2 SMNVEV (reference sequence). V was shortened by 8 bases and J by 2 bases, with 13 bases between the two germline ends.

This chain uses TRBV19 with TRBJ1-2; D ambiguous. The length of the CDR3 is 14 residues. V was shortened by 3 bases and J by 2 bases, with 10 bases between the two germline ends. Germline V CDR1 and CDR2: LNHDA, SQIVND (reference sequence). CDR3 coding DNA: TGTGCCAGTAGTATCACGGGTCGCAACTATGGCTACACCTTC. Translation: CASSITGRNYGYTF.

V usage is TRBV5-1 and J usage is TRBJ2-5; D is undetermined. The V gene lost 4 bases and the J gene lost 5 bases, with 12 bases spanning the gap. This CDR3 is built from 13 residues. The germline CDR1 and CDR2 sequences are SGHRS and YFSETQ. The CDR3 region is CASSPMVSETQYF. CDR3 coding DNA: TGCGCCAGCAGCCCCATGGTAAGCGAGACCCAGTACTTC.